Each of the 15 T cell receptor beta chains below was sequenced from the same sample in a study of blood T cell repertoires in COVID-19. Profiled with immunoSEQ multiplex PCR; TCRdb holds only in-frame clones, not every one. The sample contains approximately 160,000 clones, roughly four fifths of which appear only once. Material for sequencing was peripheral blood. The receptors shown here come from a man aged 40-50 years who had recovered from COVID-19.

The chain joins TRBV4-1 to TRBJ2-3; D is unresolved. The CDR3 is 16 residues long. V lost 0 bases and J 0 bases, leaving 10 bases between the germline ends. The germline V gene encodes CDR1 MGHRA and CDR2 YSYEKL. The CDR3 nucleotides are TGCGCCAGCAGCCAAGAACACTACCTTAGCACAGATACGCAGTATTTT. It specifies CASSQEHYLSTDTQYF.

The rearrangement joins TRBV10-3 to TRBJ1-4, with D unclear. In germline, CDR1 is ENHRY, CDR2 SYGVKD. The CDR3 is made up of 13 amino acids. Trimming took 8 bases from V and 6 from J, leaving 13 bases between them. Here the CDR3 DNA reads TGTGCCATCTCTGGTCGGTCGGATGAAAAACTGTTTTTT. Protein product: CAISGRSDEKLFF.

This sequence joins TRBV2 and TRBJ1-2; 9 positions agree with TRBD1. The CDR3 covers 15 residues. V trimming: 5 bases; J trimming: 7 bases; junction bases outside the gene matches: 11. Germline CDR1 SNHLY, CDR2 FYNNEI. The CDR3 DNA sequence: TGTGCCAGCAGTTTGAGACAGGGGGGGATAGCTGGCTACACCTTC. The encoded protein is CASSLRQGGIAGYTF.

This rearrangement joins TRBV29-1 to TRBJ2-1; perhaps TRBD2 as D (6 bases). The germline V gene encodes CDR1 SQVTM and CDR2 ANQGSEA. This CDR3 has 13 amino acids. V lost 8 bases, J lost 8 bases, and 19 bases lay in between. CDR3 DNA sequence: TGCAGCCTCTTCACGGGGGAAGGGTATGAGCAGTTCTTC. It specifies CSLFTGEGYEQFF.

The chain links TRBV9 to TRBJ2-7; 12 positions match TRBD2. The CDR3 extends over 15 amino acids. V was clipped by 2 bases and J by 5 bases; unmatched bases: 5. Per the germline V gene, CDR1 is SGDLS and CDR2 is YYNGEE. CDR3 region: CASSVSTSGSHEQYF. The DNA of the CDR3 is TGTGCCAGCAGCGTTTCGACTAGCGGGAGTCACGAGCAGTACTTC. Filled out from reference TRBV9 and TRBJ2-7, the complete variable domain reads DSGVTQTPKHLITATGQRVTLRCSPRSGDLSVYWYQQSLDQGLQFLIQYYNGEERAKGNILERFSAQQFPDLHSELNLSSLELGDSALYFCASSVSTSGSHEQYFGPGTRLTVT.

The count of this clone is one. The V call is TRBV4-3, the J call TRBJ1-2, with D possibly being TRBD1 (5 bases). Germline V gene lookup returns CDR1 LGHNA and CDR2 YSLEER. This CDR3 is 14 amino acids long. The V and J ends lost 7 bases and 8 bases respectively, with 20 bases between them. Written as DNA, the CDR3 is TGCGCCAGCAACCGAGGGCGGGGCCTAGGAGGCTACACCTTC. This encodes CASNRGRGLGGYTF.

V usage is TRBV30 and J usage is TRBJ2-6, with D possibly TRBD2 on 5 matching bases. V lost 2 bases and J lost 1, with 9 bases in between. CDR1 and CDR2 (germline): GTSNPN, SVGIG (reference sequence). This CDR3 is 15 amino acids long. The CDR3 DNA reads TGTGCCTGGAGTTACAGACTATCTGGGGCCAACGTCCTGACTTTC. Amino acids: CAWSYRLSGANVLTF.

The V gene is TRBV7-2, the J gene TRBJ2-3; 8 bases line up with TRBD2. Germline V gene lookup returns CDR1 SGHTA and CDR2 FQGNSA. The CDR3 covers 20 residues. V gave up 0 bases and J gave up 7 bases; unmatched junction bases: 21. Here the CDR3 reads CASSLAGPGTTRGGRYTQYF. Written as DNA, the CDR3 is TGTGCCAGCAGCTTAGCGGGCCCGGGGACAACTCGCGGGGGGCGATATACGCAGTATTTT.

The chain links TRBV4-3 to TRBJ2-2, with 7 bases identical to TRBD1. Germline values: CDR1 LGHNA, CDR2 YSLEER. The ends lost 3 bases at V and 1 base at J; junction bases unmatched: 5. The CDR3 has 16 amino acids. CDR3 sequence: CASSQSRGWNTGELFF. DNA for the CDR3: TGCGCCAGCAGCCAGAGCAGGGGGTGGAACACCGGGGAGCTGTTTTTT.

The chain joins TRBV3-1 (or the pseudogene TRBV3-2) to TRBJ1-1, with 10 positions matching TRBD1. The germline V gene encodes CDR1 LGHDT and CDR2 YNNKEL (reference sequence). The CDR3 totals 13 residues. V shed 5 bases, J shed 4 bases, and the junction held 1 base outside the gene matches. The CDR3 nucleotides read TGTGCCAGCAGCTGGACAGGGGGCACTGAAGCTTTCTTT. This translates into CASSWTGGTEAFF.

This clone has only a few counts. The same CDR3 can be traced to other DNA sequences in this sample. The chain carries TRBV12-3 or TRBV12-4 and TRBJ1-6, with D unclear. This CDR3 spans 13 amino acids. Deletions cut 6 bases from V and 9 bases from J, with 12 bases between. The CDR3 loop reads CASSPRPSSPLHF. In DNA form, the CDR3 reads TGTGCCAGCAGCCCCAGGCCCAGTTCACCCCTCCACTTT.

As regards this clone: Other DNA variants within this sample encode the same CDR3. The chain recombines TRBV10-3 with TRBJ2-7; TRBD2 is a possible D gene (6 bases). Trimming took 4 bases from V and 3 from J, leaving 7 bases between them. The CDR3 has 12 amino acids. In germline, CDR1 is ENHRY, CDR2 SYGVKD. For the CDR3, the DNA is TGTGCCATCAGTGGGGGGGACTACGAGCAGTACTTC. The encoded protein is CAISGGDYEQYF.

The V and J genes are TRBV29-1 and TRBJ2-5, with 10 bases fitting TRBD2. This CDR3 comprises 13 residues. Germline V gene data show CDR1 as SQVTM and CDR2 as ANQGSEA. The trim removed 5 bases at V and 5 bases at J, leaving 5 bases unmatched. The CDR3 reads CSVKIAGGETQYF. The DNA for the CDR3 is TGCAGCGTTAAGATAGCGGGAGGCGAGACCCAGTACTTC.

V gene TRBV28 combines with J gene TRBJ1-3; TRBD1 might be the D (6 bases). CDR3 length equals 15 residues. Trimming removed 5 bases at V and 4 bases at J, with 15 bases between. Germline lookup yields CDR1 MDHEN and CDR2 SYDVKM. CDR3 in amino acids: CASSALTGWGNTIYF. CDR3 sequence (DNA): TGTGCCAGCAGTGCCCTTACAGGGTGGGGAAACACCATATATTTT.

The chain is built from TRBV11-2 and TRBJ2-1; D possibly corresponds to TRBD2 (5 bases). The V end was cut by 1 base, the J end by 10 bases, with 20 bases between. The CDR3 sequence is 16 residues long. Germline values: CDR1 SGHAT, CDR2 FQNNGV. DNA for the CDR3: TGTGCCAGCAGCTTAGTGTCTGGACTCTCCACTCGGGAGCAGTTCTTC. It yields the protein CASSLVSGLSTREQFF.